The 19 T cell receptor beta chains below come from one sample, sequenced in a study of T cells in Graves' hyperthyroidism and ophthalmopathy. TCR beta CDR3 region amplification was performed from RNA transcripts. With the HTBI primer set, the TCR CDR3 went through a first round of RT-PCR. TCRdb redid the calling of the multiplex PCR reads with MiXCR, one entry per CDR3 protein. The sample shows roughly 560,000 distinct CDR3 sequences, roughly 15% of them seen only once. Sequences were obtained from blood. The receptors here all came from a middle-aged woman with Graves' ophthalmopathy.

In its sample, this clonotype was seen many times. This sequence joins TRBV12-3 or TRBV12-4 and TRBJ1-6, with a weak D call TRBD1 (5 bases). This CDR3 region has 14 residues. Trimming pared 3 bases from V and 7 bases from J, leaving 10 bases between. The DNA for the CDR3 is TGTGCCAGCAGTTTCGGGGACCTAAATTCACCCCTCCACTTT. The encoded protein is CASSFGDLNSPLHF.

The rearrangement joins TRBV3-1 to TRBJ1-2, with a tentative D call TRBD1 (6 bases). The CDR3 consists of 14 residues. V dropped 3 bases and J dropped 7 bases, with 15 bases sitting between them. CDR1 is LGHDT and CDR2 is YNNKEL in the germline V gene (reference sequence). The CDR3 sequence: CASSQIQGLGGYTF. Here the CDR3 DNA reads TGTGCCAGCAGCCAGATACAGGGATTAGGTGGCTACACCTTC.

About this clonotype itself: One junction end disagrees with the germline gene, perhaps due to a read error. The chain combines TRBV30 with TRBJ1-2; no clear D. Germline V lookup: CDR1 GTSNPN, CDR2 SVGIG (reference sequence). The CDR3 totals 11 residues. CDR3 residues: CAWSFYYGHTF. The CDR3 region has the DNA TGTGCCTGGTCATTTTACTATGGCCACACCTTC.

This clonotype was seen repeatedly, ten times or more. The chain is built from TRBV12-5 and TRBJ1-1, with no clear D. The CDR3 has 14 residues. Germline V lookup: CDR1 LGHNT, CDR2 FRNRAP. V lost 6 bases and J lost 7, with 18 bases in between. The CDR3 nucleotides are TGTGCTAGTGGACCCTACGGGAGGTATGATGAAGCTTTCTTT. Residues: CASGPYGRYDEAFF.

This clonotype showed up many times. This chain uses TRBV20-1 with TRBJ2-7; weak D call: TRBD1 (5 bases). Germline V gives CDR1 DFQATT, CDR2 SNEGSKA (reference sequence). The CDR3 runs to 13 residues. V dropped 7 bases and J dropped 4 bases, with 17 bases sitting between them. As DNA, the CDR3 is TGCAGTGTCTACGCCAAGGGGCCATACGAGCAGTACTTC. Its translation: CSVYAKGPYEQYF.

This clonotype occurred many times. The chain joins TRBV12-5 to TRBJ2-5; 10 bases agree with TRBD2. The CDR3 runs to 16 residues. The germline V gene has CDR1 LGHNT and CDR2 FRNRAP. Trimming cost V 5 bases and J 5 bases; bases outside gene matches: 11. This CDR3 is CASGLNLAGVEETQYF. CDR3 DNA sequence: TGTGCTAGTGGTCTAAATCTAGCGGGAGTTGAGGAGACCCAGTACTTC. The full variable domain, completed using reference TRBV12-5 and TRBJ2-5, is DARVTQTPRHKVTEMGQEVTMRCQPILGHNTVFWYRQTMMQGLELLAYFRNRAPLDDSGMPKDRFSAEMPDATLATLKIQPSEPRDSAVYFCASGLNLAGVEETQYFGPGTRLLVL.

This clonotype was seen repeatedly, ten times or more. This chain joins TRBV12-3 or TRBV12-4 and TRBJ1-1, with D possibly being TRBD1 (5 bases). Trimming left V 3 bases short and J 4 bases short, with 12 bases between. The CDR3 runs 14 residues. The CDR3 DNA reads as TGTGCCAGCAGTTTTCAGGGAAGCATCACTGAAGCTTTCTTT. Amino acid sequence: CASSFQGSITEAFF.

This clonotype was seen many times. The chain links TRBV4-2 to TRBJ2-2; TRBD2 aligns across 7 bases. The CDR3 is made up of 16 amino acids. Trimming cost V 1 base and J 6 bases; bases outside gene matches: 8. CDR1 LGHNA and CDR2 YNFKEQ come from the germline V gene. The CDR3 nucleotides read TGTGCCAGCAGCCAAGTGTTGGGGGGAGGGCCCGGGGAGCTGTTTTTT. Encoded protein: CASSQVLGGGPGELFF.

This clonotype was detected ten times or more. The chain has TRBV19 and TRBJ1-3; no reliable D call. Germline V gene sequence: CDR1 LNHDA, CDR2 SQIVND (reference sequence). This CDR3 contains 14 residues. Trimming pared 6 bases from V and 0 bases from J, leaving 9 bases between. The CDR3 DNA reads as TGTGCCAGTAGCCAGACGGCCTCTGGAAACACCATATATTTT. Encoded protein: CASSQTASGNTIYF.

This clonotype was counted ten times or more. The chain combines TRBV28 with TRBJ2-7, with D perhaps TRBD1 or TRBD2 (7 bases each). Germline assignment: CDR1 MDHEN and CDR2 SYDVKM. V dropped 5 bases and J dropped 7 bases, with 21 bases sitting between them. The CDR3 is 15 amino acids. The CDR3, as DNA: TGTGCCAGCAGTCCCTATACAGGGGACTACTTGGAGCAGTACTTC. This codes for CASSPYTGDYLEQYF.

This chain uses TRBV2 with TRBJ2-7, with D unresolved. The germline V and J ends were trimmed by 3 bases and 4 bases, with 16 bases remaining between them. The CDR3 spans 15 residues. The germline CDR1 and CDR2 sequences are SNHLY and FYNNEI. The CDR3 spells CASSDLAAFLYEQYF. CDR3 coding DNA: TGTGCCAGCAGTGATCTCGCCGCGTTCCTTTACGAGCAGTACTTC.

This clonotype was seen many times. This chain joins TRBV7-2 and TRBJ1-6, with D uncertain. V lost 2 bases and J lost 8, with 7 bases in between. CDR3 length: 13 amino acids. Germline V gives CDR1 SGHTA, CDR2 FQGNSA. The CDR3 protein is CASSLNWDSPLHF. CDR3 coding DNA: TGTGCCAGCAGCTTAAATTGGGATTCACCCCTCCACTTT.

The genes are TRBV15 and TRBJ2-7, with no clear D. Trimming left V 0 bases short and J 5 bases short, with 8 bases between. There are 13 residues in the CDR3. The germline V gene encodes CDR1 LNHNV and CDR2 YYDKDF (reference sequence). The CDR3 protein is CATSREGLHEQYF. The CDR3 nucleotides are TGTGCCACCAGCAGAGAGGGCCTCCACGAGCAGTACTTC.

On this clonotype itself: Given a much more abundant clone one base away, this may be a read error. Likely a read error: the CDR3 ends without its conserved phenylalanine or tryptophan. The rearrangement uses TRBV6-1 and TRBJ1-1; D is possibly TRBD1 (6 bases). There are 12 residues in the CDR3. CDR1 is MNHNS and CDR2 is SASEGT in the germline V gene. Deletions cut 6 bases from V and 6 bases from J, with 11 bases between. The CDR3 loop is CASRGAGAEAFL. The CDR3 bases are TGTGCCAGCAGGGGGGCTGGCGCTGAAGCTTTCCTT.

About this clonotype: An end of the junction does not agree with germline; a read error may underlie this. The chain employs TRBV11-1 and TRBJ2-2; TRBD2 matches 8 bases. Germline V gene lookup returns CDR1 SGHAT and CDR2 FQDESV (reference sequence). This CDR3 has 21 residues. CDR3 protein: CASSLAPGGGASYHRTGELFF. The CDR3 region has the DNA TGTGCCAGCAGCCTAGCCCCCGGGGGGGGCGCGAGTTATCATAGGACCGGGGAGCTGTTTTTT.

This clonotype has ten or more counts. CDR3 DNA: TGTGCCAGTTCTAACCGGGTAGGGTCTGAAGCTTTCTTT. Residues: CASSNRVGSEAFF. The rearrangement links TRBV19 to TRBJ1-1; D is uncertain. V lost 8 bases to trimming and J lost 6 bases, with 16 bases between them. The CDR3 loop spans 13 amino acids. Germline V gene lookup returns CDR1 LNHDA and CDR2 SQIVND (reference sequence).

This clonotype was picked up many times. The gene calls are TRBV19 and TRBJ2-7; D ambiguous. Looked up from germline, CDR1 is LNHDA and CDR2 is SQIVND (reference sequence). The CDR3 covers 16 residues. Trimming shortened V by 6 bases and J by 2 bases, and 20 bases separated the two germline ends. CDR3 region: CASSDQGIDRAYEQYF. In DNA, the CDR3 is TGTGCCAGTAGCGACCAAGGGATAGACCGGGCCTACGAGCAGTACTTC.

Ten or more counts support this clonotype. The V gene is TRBV27, the J gene TRBJ1-2; TRBD1 is a possible D gene (5 bases). This CDR3 has 14 amino acids. Trimming shortened V by 3 bases and J by 3 bases, and 11 bases separated the two germline ends. Germline V gives CDR1 MNHEY, CDR2 SMNVEV (reference sequence). CDR3 DNA: TGTGCCAGCAGTTTGGGGGGTTTGGACTATGGCTACACCTTC. Amino acid sequence: CASSLGGLDYGYTF.

This clonotype has just one count. This rearrangement joins TRBV20-1 to TRBJ2-7; 15 positions match TRBD2. This CDR3 contains 15 residues. CDR1 and CDR2 (germline): DFQATT, SNEGSKA (reference sequence). The CDR3 DNA reads TGCAGCGGACTAGCGGGAGGGCAACGTCCCTACGAGCAGTACTTC. Translation gives CSGLAGGQRPYEQYF.